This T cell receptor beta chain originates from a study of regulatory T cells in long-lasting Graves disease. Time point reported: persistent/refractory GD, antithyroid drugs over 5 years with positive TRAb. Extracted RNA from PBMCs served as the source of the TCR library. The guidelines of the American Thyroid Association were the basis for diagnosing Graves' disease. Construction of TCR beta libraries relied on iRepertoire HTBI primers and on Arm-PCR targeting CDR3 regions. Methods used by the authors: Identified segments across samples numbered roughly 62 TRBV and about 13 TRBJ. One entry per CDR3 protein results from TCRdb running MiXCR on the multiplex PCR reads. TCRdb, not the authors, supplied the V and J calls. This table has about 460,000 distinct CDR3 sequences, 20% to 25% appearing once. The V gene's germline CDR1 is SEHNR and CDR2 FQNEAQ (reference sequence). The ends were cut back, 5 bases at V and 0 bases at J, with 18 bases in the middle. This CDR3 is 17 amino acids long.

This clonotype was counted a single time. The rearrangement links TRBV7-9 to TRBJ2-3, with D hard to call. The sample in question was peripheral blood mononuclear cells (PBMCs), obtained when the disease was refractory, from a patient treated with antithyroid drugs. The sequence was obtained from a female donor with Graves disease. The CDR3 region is CASSPRRIPSSTDTQYF. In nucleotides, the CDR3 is TGTGCCAGCAGCCCTCGCCGGATACCGTCTAGCACAGATACGCAGTATTTT.